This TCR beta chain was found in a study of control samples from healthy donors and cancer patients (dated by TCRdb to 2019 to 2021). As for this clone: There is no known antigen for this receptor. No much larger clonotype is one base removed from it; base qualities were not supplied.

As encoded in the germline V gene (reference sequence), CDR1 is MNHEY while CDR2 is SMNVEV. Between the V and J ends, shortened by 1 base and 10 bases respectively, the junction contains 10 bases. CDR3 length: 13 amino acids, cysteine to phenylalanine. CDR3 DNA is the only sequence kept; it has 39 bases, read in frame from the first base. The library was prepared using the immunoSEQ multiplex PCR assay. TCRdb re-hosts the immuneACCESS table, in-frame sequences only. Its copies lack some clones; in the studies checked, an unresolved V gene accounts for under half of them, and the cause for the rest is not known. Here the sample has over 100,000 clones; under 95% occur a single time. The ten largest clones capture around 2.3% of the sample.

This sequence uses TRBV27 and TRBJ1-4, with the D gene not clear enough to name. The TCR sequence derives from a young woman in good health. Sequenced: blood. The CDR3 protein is CASSLYYDGKLFF. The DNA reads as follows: TGTGCCAGCAGTTTATATTACGACGGAAAACTGTTTTTT.